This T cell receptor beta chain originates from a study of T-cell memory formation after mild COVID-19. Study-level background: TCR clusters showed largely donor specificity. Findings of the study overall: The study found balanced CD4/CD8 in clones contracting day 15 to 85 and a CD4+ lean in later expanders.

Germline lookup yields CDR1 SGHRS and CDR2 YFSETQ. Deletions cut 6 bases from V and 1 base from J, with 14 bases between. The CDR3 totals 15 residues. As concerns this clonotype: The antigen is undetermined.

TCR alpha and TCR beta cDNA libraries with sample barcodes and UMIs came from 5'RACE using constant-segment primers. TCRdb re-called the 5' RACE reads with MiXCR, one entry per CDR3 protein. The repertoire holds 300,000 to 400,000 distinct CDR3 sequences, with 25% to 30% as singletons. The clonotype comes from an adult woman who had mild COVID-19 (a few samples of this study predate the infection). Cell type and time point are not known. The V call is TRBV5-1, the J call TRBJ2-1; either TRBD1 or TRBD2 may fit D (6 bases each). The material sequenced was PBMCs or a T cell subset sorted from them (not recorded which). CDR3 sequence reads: CASTEGGLSYNEQFF. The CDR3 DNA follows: TGCGCCAGCACTGAGGGGGGTTTGTCCTACAATGAGCAGTTCTTC.